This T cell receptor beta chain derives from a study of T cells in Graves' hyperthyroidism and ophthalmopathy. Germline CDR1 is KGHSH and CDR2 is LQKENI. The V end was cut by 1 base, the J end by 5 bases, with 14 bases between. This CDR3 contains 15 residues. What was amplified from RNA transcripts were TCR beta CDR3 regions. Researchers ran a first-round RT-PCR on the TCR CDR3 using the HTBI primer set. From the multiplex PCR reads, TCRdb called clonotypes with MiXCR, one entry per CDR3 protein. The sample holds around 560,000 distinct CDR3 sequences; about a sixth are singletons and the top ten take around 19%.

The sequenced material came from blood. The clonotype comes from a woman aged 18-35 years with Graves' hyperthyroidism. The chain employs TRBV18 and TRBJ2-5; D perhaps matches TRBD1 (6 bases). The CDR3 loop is CASSPQGQQGETQYF. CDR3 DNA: TGTGCCAGCTCACCACAAGGACAGCAAGGGGAGACCCAGTACTTC.